This paragraph covers one T cell receptor beta chain sequence. Antigen: not known. Nonspecific anti-CD3/anti-CD28 bead stimulation represents the broad CD4+ T cell repertoire. Sorting of responding CD4+ T cells relied on upregulated CD40 ligand together with CD69. Donors had undetectable plasma HIV-1 RNA, under 50 copies/mL, for 4+ years. Donors had CD4+ T cell counts above 400 cells/uL and were CMV-seropositive. After removal of 4 bases from V and 3 bases from J, the junction contained 6 bases not matched to a gene. The CDR3 consists of 14 residues. Germline CDR1 and CDR2: MDHEN and SYDVKM. The sample comes from a study of persistence of HIV-infected CD4 T cells. Study-wide findings and caveats: TCR oligoclonality correlated with proviral oligoclonality in the same sorted populations.

The libraries were made with immunoSEQ version 4 in survey mode. Template was genomic DNA at approximately 10 ng/uL, with up to roughly 1 ug used per sample. Produced via immunoSEQ multiplex PCR; TCRdb's table is partial and in-frame only. The table has 35,000 to 55,000 clones, roughly nine tenths seen once; the top ten hold 1.8%. The V and J genes are TRBV28 and TRBJ2-7, with 7 nucleotides matching TRBD2. The clonotype was recovered from an adult man with HIV who was CMV-seropositive. This material consisted of CD4+ T cells sorted from PBMCs after approximately 19-hour stimulation, taken from a patient who received antiretroviral therapy. The CDR3 loop is CASSWGGGLYEQYF. The CDR3 DNA reads TGTGCCAGCAGTTGGGGGGGAGGCCTCTACGAGCAGTACTTC.